The source of this T cell receptor beta chain is a study of control samples from healthy donors and cancer patients. V was pared by 6 bases and J by 4 bases, with 16 bases between. CDR1 is MNHEY and CDR2 is SVGAGI in the germline V gene. This CDR3 is built from 15 residues. Repertoires were generated with immunoSEQ multiplex PCR, while TCRdb's copy carries only in-frame clones and drops some. This sample has around 110,000 clones, with more than 75% found just once. The sequence came from a woman aged 70-85 years in good health. Material for sequencing was blood. V and J are TRBV6-5 and TRBJ1-3, with D uncertain. In nucleotides, the CDR3 is TGTGCCAGCAGCGGGGATCGGGCGGCCGGAAACACCATATATTTT. Protein product: CASSGDRAAGNTIYF.